This T cell receptor (beta chain) was sequenced in a study of lymphopenia after photon versus proton radiotherapy. Study-level findings and limits: Post-nadir diversity loss with photons came from oligoclonal expansion, particularly CD8+ Temra cells. Proton therapy kept repertoires fairly stable, unlike photons, which gained effector/memory cells.

With regard to this clone: Antigen: not known.

Germline V gene sequence: CDR1 SGHDT, CDR2 YYEEEE. This CDR3 region has 16 residues. V gave up 4 bases and J gave up 0 bases; unmatched junction bases: 6. The protocol was immunoSEQ multiplex PCR, while the TCRdb copy is restricted to in-frame clones and leaves out a portion. The sample has 35,000 to 50,000 clones, around nine tenths seen once. The material was peripheral blood, obtained from a patient treated with photon-based radiotherapy. This chain connects TRBV5-6 to TRBJ2-3; 9 positions match TRBD1. The TCR originated in a man aged 55 to 70 with cholangiocarcinoma. The CDR3 here is CASSLYRGLSTDTQYF. Here the CDR3 DNA reads TGTGCCAGCAGCCTTTACAGGGGGCTAAGCACAGATACGCAGTATTTT.